This T cell receptor (beta chain) was profiled in a study of cytomegalovirus exposure and HLA in healthy donors. Germline CDR1 reads ENHRY; CDR2 reads SYGVKD. After removal of 1 base from V and 3 bases from J, the junction contained 10 bases not matched to a gene. The CDR3 is 17 amino acids. It was with 60 Vbeta and 13 Jbeta primers that the PCR ran. Libraries were prepared by immunoSEQ multiplex PCR; TCRdb keeps only in-frame clonotypes and omits some of them. The profile shows roughly 180,000 clones, approximately 81% of them singletons. The specimen sequenced was PBMCs. The sequence was obtained from a woman between 18 and 29 years old in good health and CMV-seronegative. The rearrangement uses TRBV10-3 and TRBJ2-3; 7 bases match TRBD2. CDR3 loop: CAISEFTAGPWTDTQYF. Here the CDR3 DNA reads TGTGCCATCAGTGAGTTTACAGCGGGACCCTGGACAGATACGCAGTATTTT.